Below are 30 T cell receptor beta chains sequenced from a single sample in a study of sequential checkpoint blockade in melanoma. Treatment of the sample: randomized to nivolumab then ipilimumab (arm A) or the reverse (arm B). This table comes from immunoSEQ multiplex PCR, and its TCRdb copy is limited to in-frame clones, with some not included. Here the sample spans under 45,000 clones, 80% to 90% being singletons. Here the sequenced sample was CD8+ T cells sorted from blood (inferred from file names), taken from a patient given nivolumab and ipilimumab in sequence. These receptors were taken from a human donor with melanoma.

J is TRBJ1-4 and V is TRBV4-1; 7 bases line up with TRBD1. CDR1 and CDR2 (germline): MGHRA, YSYEKL. J lost 5 bases, V lost 4 bases, and 13 bases had no gene match. The CDR3 runs 17 residues. CDR3: CASSRLPPAGGNEKLFF. The CDR3 region has the DNA TGCGCCAGCAGCCGCCTACCCCCCGCAGGGGGAAATGAAAAACTGTTTTTT.

The V gene is TRBV5-6, the J gene TRBJ1-2; TRBD1 matches at 7 bases. V was pared by 2 bases and J by 4 bases, with 8 bases of the junction left unmatched. CDR3 length: 15 residues. Germline V gene sequence: CDR1 SGHDT, CDR2 YYEEEE. This CDR3 reads CASSFRDREVYGYTF. The CDR3 nucleotides are TGTGCCAGCAGCTTTCGTGACAGGGAAGTCTATGGCTACACCTTC.

The genes are TRBV19 and TRBJ2-6, with D possibly being TRBD2 (6 bases). The V and J ends lost 3 bases and 1 base respectively, with 10 bases between them. Germline V lookup: CDR1 LNHDA, CDR2 SQIVND (reference sequence). CDR3 length: 16 residues. CDR3 DNA: TGTGCCAGTAGTATCGTGGGGGGTTCTGGGGCCAACGTCCTGACTTTC. Its translation: CASSIVGGSGANVLTF.

The chain recombines TRBV5-5 with TRBJ2-7; 10 bases align to TRBD1. V was pared by 5 bases and J by 2 bases, with 7 bases of the junction left unmatched. The V gene's germline CDR1 is SGHKS and CDR2 YYEKEE (reference sequence). The CDR3 length is 15 residues. The CDR3 coding sequence is TGTGCCAGCAGTTTAGGACAGGGGGGTACCTACGAGCAGTACTTC. It encodes CASSLGQGGTYEQYF.

The chain couples TRBV6-4 to TRBJ1-2; 8 bases align to TRBD1. V lost 0 bases, J lost 6 bases, and 6 bases stayed unmatched. The germline gives CDR1 MRHNA, CDR2 SNTAGT. This CDR3 is 15 amino acids long. The CDR3 is CASSDSETGAHGYTF. The CDR3 DNA reads TGTGCCAGCAGTGACTCGGAGACAGGGGCCCATGGCTACACCTTC.

This clone was recorded once. The V and J genes are TRBV27 and TRBJ2-3; TRBD2 agrees at 10 bases. CDR1 and CDR2 from the germline V gene are MNHEY and SMNVEV (reference sequence). The CDR3 sequence is 16 residues long. V was pared by 3 bases and J by 3 bases, with 6 bases of the junction left unmatched. As DNA, the CDR3 is TGTGCCAGCAGTTTGTCTAGCGGGAGCGTGACAGATACGCAGTATTTT. It translates to CASSLSSGSVTDTQYF.

This clone has just one count. This chain connects TRBV6-1 to TRBJ2-7; TRBD1 matches at 7 bases. With 9 bases clipped from V and 2 bases from J, the junction kept 7 bases outside the gene matches. This CDR3 has 13 residues. The germline CDR1 and CDR2 sequences are MNHNS and SASEGT. The CDR3 is CASTGAPAYEQYF. The CDR3 DNA reads as TGTGCCAGTACAGGGGCCCCGGCCTACGAGCAGTACTTC.

The CDR3 DNA follows: TGTGCCAGCAGCTTCGGACTAGCGGGGAGGAACTACAATGAGCAGTTCTTC. It yields the protein CASSFGLAGRNYNEQFF. V and J are TRBV27 and TRBJ2-1; TRBD2 matches 12 bases. Unmatched junction bases numbered 9, after V lost 6 bases and J lost 3 bases. Germline lookup yields CDR1 MNHEY and CDR2 SMNVEV (reference sequence). The CDR3 has 17 residues.

V gene TRBV4-3 combines with J gene TRBJ2-7; TRBD2 matches at 12 bases. The ends lost 3 bases at V and 6 bases at J; junction bases unmatched: 3. The CDR3 spans 14 residues. Germline values: CDR1 LGHNA, CDR2 YSLEER. The CDR3 DNA is TGCGCCAGCAGCCATCTACTAGCGGGGGGCGAGCAGTACTTC. Translation: CASSHLLAGGEQYF.

J is TRBJ2-5 and V is TRBV9; the match to TRBD1 covers 8 bases. Germline loops: CDR1 SGDLS, CDR2 YYNGEE. V was clipped by 4 bases and J by 5 bases; unmatched bases: 10. CDR3 length: 15 amino acids. The CDR3 nucleotides are TGTGCCAGCAGCCCCCGGACAGGGAACGGGGAGACCCAGTACTTC. Protein: CASSPRTGNGETQYF.

This sequence joins TRBV30 and TRBJ2-3; D possibly corresponds to TRBD2 (6 bases). Germline V gene data show CDR1 as GTSNPN and CDR2 as SVGIG (reference sequence). The CDR3 is 12 residues long. V gave up 0 bases and J gave up 7 bases, with 8 bases separating them. CDR3 sequence: CAWSVAGYTQYF. The CDR3 nucleotides are TGTGCCTGGAGTGTCGCGGGGTATACGCAGTATTTT. Together with reference TRBV30 and TRBJ2-3, the CDR3 gives the full variable domain: SQTIHQWPATLVQPVGSPLSLECTVEGTSNPNLYWYRQAAGRGLQLLFYSVGIGQISSEVPQNLSASRPQDRQFILSSKKLLLSDSGFYLCAWSVAGYTQYFGPGTRLTVL.

This chain joins TRBV6-4 and TRBJ2-3; D uncertain. CDR3 length: 14 amino acids. Germline values: CDR1 MRHNA, CDR2 SNTAGT. V was cut by 0 bases and J by 2 bases, with 6 bases left in between. The CDR3 region is CASSDSGSTDTQYF. CDR3 sequence (DNA): TGTGCCAGCAGTGACTCTGGCTCCACAGATACGCAGTATTTT.

This clone was detected once. The conserved phenylalanine or tryptophan normally closing the CDR3 is absent here, so this likely arose from a read error. V usage is TRBV6-5 and J usage is TRBJ1-2; TRBD1 agrees at 7 bases. The CDR3 loop spans 15 amino acids. V lost 0 bases and J lost 6; bases outside the gene matches: 7. The germline V gene has CDR1 MNHEY and CDR2 SVGAGI. The chain's CDR3 is CASSYSRWQGDGYTL. Here the CDR3 DNA reads TGTGCCAGCAGTTACTCGCGTTGGCAGGGGGATGGCTACACCCTC.

This rearrangement joins TRBV13 to TRBJ1-1; TRBD1 is a possible D gene (6 bases). Looked up from germline, CDR1 is PRHDT and CDR2 is FYEKMQ (reference sequence). V dropped 4 bases and J dropped 1 base, with 13 bases sitting between them. There are 15 residues in the CDR3. The CDR3: CASSSPGHWNTEAFF. CDR3 nucleotides: TGTGCCAGCAGCTCCCCGGGACACTGGAACACTGAAGCTTTCTTT.

The chain couples TRBV6-6 to TRBJ2-7; the match to TRBD2 covers 8 bases. The CDR3 has 14 residues. Germline CDR1 MNHNY, CDR2 SVGAGI (reference sequence). V dropped 6 bases and J dropped 2; count of bases not matched to a gene: 6. DNA for the CDR3: TGTGCCAGCAGGGCGGGAGGCAGACCCTACGAGCAGTACTTC. It encodes CASRAGGRPYEQYF.

The J gene is TRBJ1-2, the V gene TRBV5-5; weak D call: TRBD1 (5 bases). CDR1 and CDR2 (germline): SGHKS, YYEKEE (reference sequence). V gave up 5 bases and J gave up 2 bases, with 10 bases separating them. CDR3 length equals 13 residues. Written as DNA, the CDR3 is TGTGCCAGCAGGCCGCAGGGAAACTATGGCTACACCTTC. Its translation: CASRPQGNYGYTF.

The chain carries TRBV4-1 and TRBJ2-7; 9 positions match TRBD1. CDR3 length: 15 amino acids. Germline V lookup: CDR1 MGHRA, CDR2 YSYEKL. Trimming took 1 base from V and 4 from J; bases not matched to a gene: 5. The CDR3 sequence is CASSQGGTGSYEQYF. The CDR3 nucleotides read TGCGCCAGCAGCCAAGGTGGGACAGGGTCTTACGAGCAGTACTTC.

This clone occurred a few times. The chain recombines TRBV6-4 with TRBJ2-7; D is unclear. The CDR3 loop spans 13 amino acids. V lost 5 bases to trimming and J lost 4 bases, with 12 bases between them. Germline V gene sequence: CDR1 MRHNA, CDR2 SNTAGT. The DNA of the CDR3 is TGTGCCAGCAGTTCCCTGGGCCGGTACGAGCAGTACTTC. The encoded protein is CASSSLGRYEQYF.

The chain couples TRBV7-6 to TRBJ2-7; 7 bases align to TRBD2. The germline V gene has CDR1 SGHVS and CDR2 FNYEAQ. This CDR3 has 15 residues. V dropped 4 bases and J dropped 1; count of bases not matched to a gene: 7. CDR3: CASSSGVAGSYEQYF. Written as DNA, the CDR3 is TGTGCCAGCAGCTCGGGAGTAGCGGGTTCCTACGAGCAGTACTTC.

Written as DNA, the CDR3 is TGTGCCAGCAGGCCCGAGAGCTCCTACGAGCAGTACTTC. Residues: CASRPESSYEQYF. The chain has TRBV6-5 and TRBJ2-5, with D unclear. The tail of the sequence fits TRBJ2-7 better, so the J call may be wrong. Germline V gene lookup returns CDR1 MNHEY and CDR2 SVGAGI. This CDR3 has 13 residues.

This clone was seen only a few times. This chain links TRBV4-1 with TRBJ2-3; D is uncertain. Germline V gene sequence: CDR1 MGHRA, CDR2 YSYEKL. Trimming took off 0 bases at V and 4 bases at J, with 11 bases between the two ends. CDR3 length equals 15 residues. The CDR3, as DNA: TGCGCCAGCAGCCAAGAGGTCCGAGAGGCAGATACGCAGTATTTT. Protein sequence: CASSQEVREADTQYF.

V gene TRBV27 combines with J gene TRBJ1-3; the match to TRBD1 covers 7 bases. V lost 6 bases to trimming and J lost 7 bases; unmatched junction nucleotides: 9. This CDR3 has 14 residues. Germline loops: CDR1 MNHEY, CDR2 SMNVEV (reference sequence). The CDR3 here is CASSQRGGANTIYF. The CDR3 region has the DNA TGTGCCAGCAGCCAGCGAGGGGGCGCGAACACCATATATTTT.

This clone was counted between two and nine times. This chain joins TRBV27 and TRBJ2-7, with TRBD2 matching 7 bases. Germline assignment: CDR1 MNHEY and CDR2 SMNVEV (reference sequence). This CDR3 is 14 amino acids long. The V segment lost 5 bases and the J segment 2 bases; nucleotides outside the gene matches: 6. CDR3 amino acids: CASSHGGRTYEQYF. In DNA, the CDR3 is TGTGCCAGCAGTCACGGCGGGAGAACCTACGAGCAGTACTTC.

This clone is large within its sample. This sequence joins TRBV6-4 and TRBJ2-1; the D gene is possibly TRBD2 (8 bases). Looked up from germline, CDR1 is MRHNA and CDR2 is SNTAGT. The length of the CDR3 is 14 residues. V was pared by 3 bases and J by 8 bases, with 14 bases between. The CDR3 here is CASSEAGDRDEQFF. The CDR3 DNA is TGTGCCAGCAGTGAAGCGGGAGACAGGGATGAGCAGTTCTTC.

The V call is TRBV27, the J call TRBJ1-2, with 7 bases aligning to TRBD1. The trim removed 5 bases at V and 4 bases at J, leaving 7 bases unmatched. This CDR3 has 14 amino acids. Germline-derived CDR1 and CDR2 are MNHEY and SMNVEV (reference sequence). CDR3 coding DNA: TGTGCCAGCAGTACCTCGGGACAGATCTATGGCTACACCTTC. Amino acids: CASSTSGQIYGYTF.

This rearrangement joins TRBV9 to TRBJ2-7; maybe TRBD1 (6 bases). This CDR3 spans 14 amino acids. The germline V gene has CDR1 SGDLS and CDR2 YYNGEE. Trimming stripped 0 bases from V and 2 bases from J, with 9 bases between. The CDR3 nucleotides are TGTGCCAGCAGCGTAGCGGACAGACCCTACGAGCAGTACTTC. It is translated as CASSVADRPYEQYF. Supplemented by reference TRBV9 and TRBJ2-7, the full variable domain reads DSGVTQTPKHLITATGQRVTLRCSPRSGDLSVYWYQQSLDQGLQFLIQYYNGEERAKGNILERFSAQQFPDLHSELNLSSLELGDSALYFCASSVADRPYEQYFGPGTRLTVT.

The chain uses TRBV5-4 and TRBJ2-1; 11 positions agree with TRBD2. This CDR3 has 18 residues. CDR1 and CDR2 (germline): SGHNT, YYREEE (reference sequence). V was pared by 4 bases and J by 0 bases, with 9 bases of the junction left unmatched. CDR3 bases: TGTGCCAGCAGCCCTTCACTAGCGGGGGAGAGCTCCTACAATGAGCAGTTCTTC. It translates to CASSPSLAGESSYNEQFF.

The chain joins TRBV28 to TRBJ2-1; unclear D gene. Per the germline V gene, CDR1 is MDHEN and CDR2 is SYDVKM. Trimming removed 2 bases from V and 7 bases from J, with 6 bases in between. The CDR3 runs to 12 residues. The CDR3 sequence: CASSLLRNEQFF. The DNA of the CDR3 is TGTGCCAGCAGTTTACTGAGGAATGAGCAGTTCTTC.

The chain carries TRBV27 and TRBJ2-7, with TRBD1 matching 9 bases. CDR1 is MNHEY and CDR2 is SMNVEV in the germline V gene (reference sequence). Trimming took 2 bases from V and 6 from J; bases not matched to a gene: 8. The CDR3 contains 15 residues. CDR3 in DNA: TGTGCCAGCAGTTTAGTGGGACAGGGTCTCGGCGAGCAGTACTTC. Protein: CASSLVGQGLGEQYF.

This chain connects TRBV4-2 to TRBJ2-1; 8 bases agree with TRBD2. The CDR3 length is 12 residues. From germline, CDR1 is LGHNA and CDR2 YNFKEQ. V trimming: 0 bases; J trimming: 13 bases; junction bases outside the gene matches: 2. For the CDR3, the DNA is TGTGCCAGCAGCCAAGAGGGGACTAGACAGTTCTTC. It yields the protein CASSQEGTRQFF.